Below are 24 T cell receptor beta chains sequenced from a single sample in a study of blood T cell repertoires in COVID-19. Some clones are missing from TCRdb's copy, which holds only in-frame ones; the method was immunoSEQ multiplex PCR. The sample yields 140,000 or so clones, 75% to 90% seen once. Sequencing used peripheral blood. These receptors were collected from a woman aged 55 to 70 with active COVID-19.

The chain couples TRBV19 to TRBJ2-7; D might be TRBD1 (5 bases). V lost 6 bases to trimming and J lost 5 bases, with 14 bases between them. CDR3 size: 13 residues. The V gene's germline CDR1 is LNHDA and CDR2 SQIVND (reference sequence). The CDR3 DNA reads as TGTGCCAGTAGCTTCCAGGGTGAACACGAGCAGTACTTC. This translates into CASSFQGEHEQYF.

V is TRBV5-4 and J is TRBJ1-1; possibly TRBD1 for D (6 bases). In germline, CDR1 is SGHNT, CDR2 YYREEE (reference sequence). The CDR3 spans 14 residues. Trimming stripped 4 bases from V and 1 base from J, with 11 bases between. CDR3 sequence reads: CASSLPDRNTEAFF. The CDR3 DNA sequence: TGTGCCAGCAGCCTCCCGGACAGGAACACTGAAGCTTTCTTT.

To note about this clone: Its ends do not fully match the called genes, so a read error is possible. This sequence joins TRBV11-2 and TRBJ2-1, with 9 bases fitting TRBD1. The CDR3 sequence is 15 residues long. CDR1 SGHAT and CDR2 FQNNGV come from the germline V gene. The CDR3 nucleotides are TGTGCCAGCAGCGTAGACAGGGGGTACTTCAATGAGCAGTTCTTC. It is translated as CASSVDRGYFNEQFF.

The chain uses TRBV30 and TRBJ1-4; no reliable D call. The CDR3 is 15 amino acids. Germline values: CDR1 GTSNPN, CDR2 SVGIG (reference sequence). V lost 4 bases, J lost 6 bases, and 18 bases lay in between. CDR3 DNA sequence: TGTGCCTGGAAGGAACCCCGGGGTCGGTATGAAAAACTGTTTTTT. Translating it yields CAWKEPRGRYEKLFF.

The rearrangement links TRBV10-3 to TRBJ2-7; D gene ambiguous. CDR3 length: 11 amino acids. Trimming pared 10 bases from V and 6 bases from J, leaving 13 bases between. Germline-derived CDR1 and CDR2 are ENHRY and SYGVKD. CDR3: CATSVLFEQYF. CDR3 sequence (DNA): TGTGCCACTTCCGTCTTGTTCGAGCAGTACTTC.

The chain combines TRBV5-1 with TRBJ2-1; TRBD2 aligns across 11 bases. Per the germline V gene, CDR1 is SGHRS and CDR2 is YFSETQ. V lost 5 bases and J lost 0; bases outside the gene matches: 10. This CDR3 comprises 18 residues. CDR3 in DNA: TGCGCCAGCAGATACGGGACTAGCGGAGGGGGCTCCTACAATGAGCAGTTCTTC. It translates to CASRYGTSGGGSYNEQFF.

DNA of the CDR3: TGTGCCAGCAGTTTATTAGCGGGGTTGAACACTGAAGCTTTCTTT. It translates to CASSLLAGLNTEAFF. The J gene is TRBJ1-1, the V gene TRBV28; no definite D call. V was clipped by 1 base and J by 0 bases, with 9 bases between them. The CDR3 covers 15 residues. In germline, CDR1 is MDHEN, CDR2 SYDVKM. The full variable domain, with the rest looked up from reference TRBV28 and TRBJ1-1, is DVKVTQSSRYLVKRTGEKVFLECVQDMDHENMFWYRQDPGLGLRLIYFSYDVKMKEKGDIPEGYSVSREKKERFSLILESASTNQTSMYLCASSLLAGLNTEAFFGQGTRLTVV.

This chain joins TRBV4-2 and TRBJ2-4, with 10 bases aligning to TRBD1. Trimming at V came to 0 bases and at J to 8 bases, leaving 10 bases not matched to a gene. Germline CDR1 is LGHNA and CDR2 is YNFKEQ. The CDR3 consists of 17 residues. CDR3 region: CASSQDPTGGGKDIQYF. In DNA, the CDR3 is TGTGCCAGCAGCCAAGATCCGACAGGGGGCGGTAAGGACATTCAGTACTTC.

The chain joins TRBV4-1 to TRBJ2-7, with 7 positions matching TRBD2. CDR1 MGHRA and CDR2 YSYEKL come from the germline V gene. CDR3 length equals 17 residues. V was clipped by 5 bases and J by 0 bases; unmatched bases: 13. The CDR3 protein is CASSSPSKGGSSYEQYF. The DNA of the CDR3 is TGCGCCAGCAGCTCCCCCAGCAAGGGCGGGAGCTCCTACGAGCAGTACTTC.

This chain's CDR3 is CASSLRVDTEAFF. CDR3 bases: TGTGCCAGCAGTCTCCGGGTGGACACTGAAGCTTTCTTT. The genes are TRBV28 and TRBJ1-1; the D is unclear. Germline assignment: CDR1 MDHEN and CDR2 SYDVKM. Between the trimmed V and J ends, which lost 5 bases and 3 bases, there was a span of 10 bases. This CDR3 contains 13 residues.

This chain joins TRBV18 and TRBJ2-5; D remains ambiguous. This CDR3 has 12 residues. From germline, CDR1 is KGHSH and CDR2 LQKENI. The V gene lost 6 bases and the J gene lost 3 bases, with 8 bases spanning the gap. The CDR3 reads CASSPEEETQYF. The CDR3 nucleotides read TGTGCCAGCTCCCCAGAGGAAGAGACCCAGTACTTC.

The chain combines TRBV3-1 (or the pseudogene TRBV3-2) with TRBJ1-2; TRBD1 might be the D (6 bases). This CDR3 has 18 residues. Germline CDR1 LGHDT, CDR2 YNNKEL (reference sequence). V was pared by 1 base and J by 2 bases, with 20 bases between. The CDR3 sequence: CASSQGGFGRGLNYGYTF. The CDR3 region has the DNA TGTGCCAGCAGCCAAGGGGGCTTCGGGAGGGGGTTAAACTATGGCTACACCTTC.

The J gene is TRBJ2-2, the V gene TRBV4-2; D not resolved. V shed 0 bases and J shed 5 bases, with 7 bases lying between them. Per the germline V gene, CDR1 is LGHNA and CDR2 is YNFKEQ. The CDR3 runs to 14 residues. The chain's CDR3 is CASSQEAQTGELFF. CDR3 sequence (DNA): TGTGCCAGCAGCCAAGAAGCGCAGACCGGGGAGCTGTTTTTT.

The rearrangement uses TRBV19 and TRBJ2-7; D is perhaps TRBD2 (6 bases). V lost 5 bases and J 3 bases, leaving 11 bases between the germline ends. This CDR3 is 13 amino acids long. Germline CDR1 is LNHDA and CDR2 is SQIVND (reference sequence). The CDR3 sequence: CASSPGLNYEQYF. In DNA form, the CDR3 reads TGTGCCAGTAGTCCCGGACTAAACTACGAGCAGTACTTC.

The chain combines TRBV28 with TRBJ2-5, with a weak D call TRBD2 (7 bases). The CDR3 totals 19 residues. The germline V gene has CDR1 MDHEN and CDR2 SYDVKM. The germline V and J ends were trimmed by 3 bases and 4 bases, with 27 bases remaining between them. The CDR3 DNA reads TGTGCCAGCAGTTTTAGGGGAGGGGGATACAGCTCCCGGTCAGAGACCCAGTACTTC. Protein product: CASSFRGGGYSSRSETQYF.

This chain connects TRBV6-1 to TRBJ1-6, with 7 bases matching TRBD1. V lost 3 bases to trimming and J lost 3 bases; unmatched junction nucleotides: 5. The V gene's germline CDR1 is MNHNS and CDR2 SASEGT. This CDR3 contains 16 residues. CDR3 bases: TGTGCCAGCAGTGAGGCAGGGGGGCACTATAATTCACCCCTCCACTTT. Its protein is CASSEAGGHYNSPLHF.

The CDR3 DNA reads as TGTGCCAGCTCACCCGCTAGCGGGAGGGCCCTGGGCAATGAGCAGTTCTTC. It specifies CASSPASGRALGNEQFF. This sequence joins TRBV18 and TRBJ2-1; 12 nucleotides agree with TRBD2. Germline assignment: CDR1 KGHSH and CDR2 LQKENI. The J segment lost 6 bases and the V segment lost 3 bases, leaving 9 bases of the junction unmatched. The CDR3 consists of 17 residues.

CDR3 DNA sequence: TGTGCCAGCAGTTTCAGGCTAAACACTGAAGCTTTCTTT. Translating gives CASSFRLNTEAFF. The chain joins TRBV28 to TRBJ1-1; D remains unclear. CDR3 length equals 13 residues. Germline values: CDR1 MDHEN, CDR2 SYDVKM. The germline V and J ends were trimmed by 3 bases and 2 bases, with 7 bases remaining between them.

This chain uses TRBV11-2 with TRBJ2-1; D gene uncertain. Germline values: CDR1 SGHAT, CDR2 FQNNGV. The CDR3 has 13 amino acids. V lost 0 bases and J 6 bases, leaving 6 bases between the germline ends. CDR3 residues: CASSLEISNEQFF. The CDR3 DNA sequence: TGTGCCAGCAGCTTAGAGATTAGCAATGAGCAGTTCTTC.

V gene TRBV5-6 combines with J gene TRBJ2-3; 9 positions agree with TRBD2. Germline CDR1 is SGHDT and CDR2 is YYEEEE. CDR3 length: 16 amino acids. J was trimmed by 5 bases and V by 0 bases; bases with no gene match: 7. The CDR3, as DNA: TGTGCCAGCAGCTTGGCCTTACTAGCGGGCGGAGATACGCAGTATTTT. It translates to CASSLALLAGGDTQYF.

The rearrangement uses TRBV3-1 (or the pseudogene TRBV3-2) and TRBJ1-4; TRBD1 aligns across 8 bases. Trimming cost V 3 bases and J 4 bases; bases outside gene matches: 7. This CDR3 comprises 16 residues. From germline, CDR1 is LGHDT and CDR2 YNNKEL (reference sequence). This CDR3 is CASSQSGQGRNEKLFF. The CDR3 DNA is TGTGCCAGCAGCCAGTCTGGACAGGGACGTAATGAAAAACTGTTTTTT.

The J gene is TRBJ2-7, the V gene TRBV19; 8 bases match TRBD2. CDR1 and CDR2 (germline): LNHDA, SQIVND (reference sequence). After removal of 6 bases from V and 2 bases from J, the junction contained 12 bases not matched to a gene. CDR3 length equals 16 residues. The CDR3 DNA reads TGTGCCAGTAGCGCCCCCCGGACTAGCCGAACCTACGAGCAGTACTTC. Translating gives CASSAPRTSRTYEQYF.

The chain joins TRBV28 to TRBJ2-7; possible D gene TRBD1, 7 bases. V gave up 10 bases and J gave up 2 bases, with 21 bases separating them. The CDR3 totals 15 residues. Germline lookup yields CDR1 MDHEN and CDR2 SYDVKM. The CDR3 region is CATTAGGWEAYEQYF. The CDR3 coding sequence is TGTGCCACCACCGCAGGGGGGTGGGAAGCCTACGAGCAGTACTTC.

V and J are TRBV5-4 and TRBJ2-7, with TRBD2 as a possible D gene (6 bases). V dropped 4 bases and J dropped 1 base, with 15 bases sitting between them. The CDR3 extends over 15 amino acids. Germline CDR1 SGHNT, CDR2 YYREEE (reference sequence). The CDR3 loop is CASSPRGSGSYEQYF. CDR3 DNA: TGTGCCAGCAGCCCCCGAGGTAGCGGTTCCTACGAGCAGTACTTC. Based on the CDR3 plus reference TRBV5-4 and TRBJ2-7, the full variable domain is ETGVTQSPTHLIKTRGQQVTLRCSSQSGHNTVSWYQQALGQGPQFIFQYYREEENGRGNFPPRFSGLQFPNYSSELNVNALELDDSALYLCASSPRGSGSYEQYFGPGTRLTVT.